The 30 T cell receptor beta chains presented below share a single source sample, sequenced in a study of blood T cell repertoires in COVID-19 (dated by TCRdb to the early 2020s). Libraries were built with the immunoSEQ multiplex PCR assay. TCRdb retrieved this table from immuneACCESS and kept in-frame rearrangements only. Not all clones are present; in checked studies, unresolved V genes account for under half, and no reason is known for the remainder. The sample table contains around 440,000 clones; only one count was recorded for 88% of them. The ten biggest clones cover roughly an eighth of the sample. Sequencing used peripheral blood. The receptors were gathered from a woman aged 45-65 years with COVID-19, enrolled during active disease.

This chain uses TRBV18 with TRBJ1-2; D is undetermined. The germline V and J ends were trimmed by 6 bases and 0 bases, with 11 bases remaining between them. CDR1 is KGHSH and CDR2 is LQKENI in the germline V gene. The CDR3 consists of 14 residues. The chain's CDR3 is CASSPPLANYGYTF. CDR3 nucleotide sequence: TGTGCCAGCTCCCCGCCCCTAGCTAACTATGGCTACACCTTC.

The V and J genes are TRBV2 and TRBJ1-1, with TRBD1 as a possible D gene (6 bases). CDR3 length: 14 residues. Germline-derived CDR1 and CDR2 are SNHLY and FYNNEI. V lost 5 bases and J lost 7, with 17 bases in between. The CDR3 region is CASSLGHTVDEAFF. DNA for the CDR3: TGTGCCAGCAGTTTGGGACACACGGTCGATGAAGCTTTCTTT. Full variable domain (outside the CDR3, taken from reference TRBV2 and TRBJ1-1): EPEVTQTPSHQVTQMGQEVILRCVPISNHLYFYWYRQILGQKVEFLVSFYNNEISEKSEIFDDQFSVERPDGSNFTLKIRSTKLEDSAMYFCASSLGHTVDEAFFGQGTRLTVV.

The gene calls are TRBV19 and TRBJ2-5; 7 positions match TRBD1. This CDR3 is built from 16 residues. Looked up from germline, CDR1 is LNHDA and CDR2 is SQIVND (reference sequence). V gave up 6 bases and J gave up 3 bases; unmatched junction bases: 13. The chain's CDR3 is CASSPLRTGGEETQYF. The CDR3 coding sequence is TGTGCCAGTAGCCCCCTGAGGACAGGTGGGGAAGAGACCCAGTACTTC.

The chain joins TRBV30 to TRBJ1-1; 8 nucleotides agree with TRBD1. The germline V gene has CDR1 GTSNPN and CDR2 SVGIG (reference sequence). J lost 3 bases, V lost 4 bases, and 7 bases had no gene match. The CDR3 spans 14 residues. The chain's CDR3 is CAWTRTGWDTEAFF. The CDR3, as DNA: TGTGCCTGGACCAGGACAGGGTGGGACACTGAAGCTTTCTTT.

The rearrangement uses TRBV30 and TRBJ1-1; perhaps TRBD1 as D (5 bases). This CDR3 spans 15 amino acids. The germline gives CDR1 GTSNPN, CDR2 SVGIG (reference sequence). V dropped 1 base and J dropped 0 bases, with 12 bases sitting between them. The CDR3 protein is CAWSGVGPMNTEAFF. In DNA, the CDR3 is TGTGCCTGGAGTGGGGTGGGGCCTATGAACACTGAAGCTTTCTTT.

This clone has just a few counts. The J gene is TRBJ1-4, the V gene TRBV2; 7 bases fit TRBD1. This CDR3 comprises 16 residues. The trim removed 6 bases at V and 0 bases at J, leaving 7 bases unmatched. Germline lookup yields CDR1 SNHLY and CDR2 FYNNEI. The CDR3 protein is CASRGQSPATNEKLFF. The CDR3 DNA sequence: TGTGCCAGCAGGGGACAGTCCCCCGCAACTAATGAAAAACTGTTTTTT.

The genes are TRBV21-1 and TRBJ1-4; the table's TRBD1 call for D was not verified on the DNA. TRBV21-1 is a pseudogene. The CDR3 runs to 17 residues. CDR3 in DNA: TGTGCCAGCAGCAAACCGAAAAAACAGGGGGCGCGAGAAAAACTGTTTTTT. Encoded protein: CASSKPKKQGAREKLFF.

The chain is built from TRBV9 and TRBJ1-5; D is perhaps TRBD1 (6 bases). V was trimmed by 2 bases and J by 4 bases, leaving 7 bases between them. This CDR3 spans 13 amino acids. Germline V CDR1 and CDR2: SGDLS, YYNGEE. In DNA form, the CDR3 reads TGTGCCAGCAGCGTGACAGGTAATCAGCCCCAGCATTTT. This gives the protein CASSVTGNQPQHF.

In its sample, this clone was seen once. This rearrangement joins TRBV28 to TRBJ2-2, with D perhaps matching TRBD1 (6 bases). The CDR3 spans 15 residues. V gave up 6 bases and J gave up 5 bases, with 16 bases separating them. Germline values: CDR1 MDHEN, CDR2 SYDVKM. CDR3 residues: CASSWRQVQTGELFF. CDR3 bases: TGTGCCAGCAGCTGGAGACAGGTTCAAACCGGGGAGCTGTTTTTT.

This rearrangement joins TRBV28 to TRBJ1-5; the match to TRBD1 covers 8 bases. CDR3 size: 14 residues. The trim removed 6 bases at V and 6 bases at J, leaving 7 bases unmatched. Germline lookup yields CDR1 MDHEN and CDR2 SYDVKM. The CDR3 coding sequence is TGTGCCAGCAGGGGACAGGTCGTTCGTCAGCCCCAGCATTTT. Its protein is CASRGQVVRQPQHF.

The chain combines TRBV10-2 with TRBJ2-5; weak D call: TRBD2 (5 bases). The V end lost 2 bases, the J end lost 10 bases, and 11 bases lay between the germline ends. The CDR3 has 12 residues. Germline V gives CDR1 WSHSY, CDR2 SAAADI. This CDR3 reads CASSEPNGDQYF. CDR3 DNA: TGCGCCAGCAGTGAGCCTAACGGGGACCAGTACTTC.

The chain links TRBV27 to TRBJ2-7; TRBD2 matches 13 bases. The ends lost 2 bases at V and 7 bases at J; junction bases unmatched: 8. In germline, CDR1 is MNHEY, CDR2 SMNVEV (reference sequence). This CDR3 has 16 amino acids. Written as DNA, the CDR3 is TGTGCCAGCAGTTTAAAGACTAGCGGGGGGTGGTGGGAGCAGTACTTC. As protein: CASSLKTSGGWWEQYF.

The chain uses TRBV30 and TRBJ1-6; a possible D gene is TRBD1 (6 bases). The germline gives CDR1 GTSNPN, CDR2 SVGIG (reference sequence). V was clipped by 4 bases and J by 3 bases, with 16 bases between them. The CDR3 is made up of 16 amino acids. This CDR3 reads CAWTSLDSLYNSPLHF. DNA of the CDR3: TGTGCCTGGACCTCTTTGGACAGTCTCTATAATTCACCCCTCCACTTT.

This clone was recorded only once. The rearrangement links TRBV5-1 to TRBJ1-1; D not resolved. Per the germline V gene, CDR1 is SGHRS and CDR2 is YFSETQ. V was shortened by 7 bases and J by 7 bases, with 17 bases between the two germline ends. CDR3 length equals 13 residues. The CDR3 protein is CASSRLEGGEAFF. Written as DNA, the CDR3 is TGCGCCAGCTCGAGACTGGAAGGCGGTGAAGCTTTCTTT.

The chain joins TRBV5-1 to TRBJ1-1; maybe TRBD1 (5 bases). The V end was cut by 1 base, the J end by 5 bases, with 12 bases between. Germline V gene sequence: CDR1 SGHRS, CDR2 YFSETQ. This CDR3 has 14 amino acids. This CDR3 reads CASSLWAGGTEAFF. The CDR3 DNA reads as TGCGCCAGCAGCTTGTGGGCGGGGGGGACTGAAGCTTTCTTT.

This chain links TRBV7-9 with TRBJ1-1, with 7 bases aligning to TRBD1. Unmatched junction bases numbered 9, after V lost 5 bases and J lost 6 bases. Germline values: CDR1 SEHNR, CDR2 FQNEAQ (reference sequence). The CDR3 has 14 amino acids. As DNA, the CDR3 is TGTGCCAGCAGCCCACAGGGGTTAGTGGCTGAAGCTTTCTTT. The encoded protein is CASSPQGLVAEAFF.

The chain couples TRBV6-1 to TRBJ1-2, with D hard to call. The CDR3 sequence is 15 residues long. Germline-derived CDR1 and CDR2 are MNHNS and SASEGT. V was cut by 3 bases and J by 2 bases, with 13 bases left in between. CDR3 nucleotides: TGTGCCAGCAGTGAGGCTATTGGGGAGAACTATGGCTACACCTTC. Protein product: CASSEAIGENYGYTF.

The chain joins TRBV19 to TRBJ1-1; TRBD1 agrees at 8 bases. Germline values: CDR1 LNHDA, CDR2 SQIVND (reference sequence). Trimming took 6 bases from V and 4 from J; bases not matched to a gene: 13. The CDR3 has 16 residues. This CDR3 reads CASRFTGGGRSTEAFF. CDR3 DNA sequence: TGTGCCAGTAGATTTACAGGGGGGGGTCGGAGCACTGAAGCTTTCTTT.

In this sample, this clone turned up a few times. Other DNA sequences in the same sample also yield this CDR3. The chain is built from TRBV5-1 and TRBJ2-7; 9 nucleotides line up with TRBD1. The length of the CDR3 is 15 residues. Germline CDR1 SGHRS, CDR2 YFSETQ. V shed 1 base and J 2 bases; nucleotides not matched to a gene: 4. CDR3 nucleotides: TGCGCCAGCAGCTTGATGGGACAGGGAGCCTACGAGCAGTACTTC. As protein: CASSLMGQGAYEQYF.

V is TRBV7-8 and J is TRBJ2-5, with D possibly being TRBD1 (5 bases). The V gene's germline CDR1 is SGHVS and CDR2 FQNEAQ. The CDR3 is 14 residues long. Trimming took 5 bases from V and 1 from J, leaving 11 bases between them. This CDR3 reads CASSSRATQETQYF. In DNA, the CDR3 is TGTGCCAGCAGCAGCAGGGCGACCCAAGAGACCCAGTACTTC.

V and J are TRBV4-1 and TRBJ1-2; 10 positions match TRBD1. After removal of 3 bases from V and 7 bases from J, the junction contained 5 bases not matched to a gene. The CDR3 is 14 amino acids. Germline CDR1 and CDR2: MGHRA and YSYEKL. The CDR3 DNA reads as TGCGCCAGCAGCCAGACAGGGGGCGGTTCTGGCTACACCTTC. It codes for CASSQTGGGSGYTF.

The rearrangement links TRBV5-1 to TRBJ1-2; 8 positions agree with TRBD1. J gave up 3 bases and V 0 bases, and 1 base lay outside the gene matches. Germline lookup yields CDR1 SGHRS and CDR2 YFSETQ. This CDR3 contains 14 residues. CDR3 nucleotides: TGCGCCAGCAGCTTGGAGGACAGGGACTATGGCTACACCTTC. It is translated as CASSLEDRDYGYTF.

The chain combines TRBV4-1 with TRBJ1-6, with 8 nucleotides matching TRBD1. The V segment lost 4 bases and the J segment 5 bases; nucleotides outside the gene matches: 10. The CDR3 loop spans 17 amino acids. Germline loops: CDR1 MGHRA, CDR2 YSYEKL. CDR3: CASSLRGRQGNNSPLHF. The CDR3 DNA follows: TGCGCCAGCAGCCTTCGAGGGCGACAGGGGAATAATTCACCCCTCCACTTT.

The V and J genes are TRBV5-1 and TRBJ1-1; a weak D match, TRBD1 (6 bases). The CDR3 totals 14 residues. CDR1 is SGHRS and CDR2 is YFSETQ in the germline V gene. Trimming pared 4 bases from V and 5 bases from J, leaving 15 bases between. CDR3 sequence: CASSPEGGGTEAFF. CDR3 sequence (DNA): TGCGCCAGCAGCCCTGAGGGAGGGGGGACTGAAGCTTTCTTT.

The chain uses TRBV5-1 and TRBJ1-2; D remains unclear. CDR3 size: 14 residues. Per the germline V gene, CDR1 is SGHRS and CDR2 is YFSETQ. Trimming cost V 0 bases and J 6 bases, with 12 bases left between them. CDR3 in DNA: TGCGCCAGCAGCTTGGTATCGGGAAACGATGGCTACACCTTC. Protein: CASSLVSGNDGYTF. The full variable domain, completed using reference TRBV5-1 and TRBJ1-2, is KAGVTQTPRYLIKTRGQQVTLSCSPISGHRSVSWYQQTPGQGLQFLFEYFSETQRNKGNFPGRFSGRQFSNSRSEMNVSTLELGDSALYLCASSLVSGNDGYTFGSGTRLTVV.

This clone was observed a few times. The genes are TRBV23-1 and TRBJ1-5, with D uncertain. TRBV23-1 is classed as an ORF, of uncertain function. Between the trimmed V and J ends, which lost 3 bases and 0 bases, there was a span of 18 bases. The CDR3 sequence is 18 residues long. CDR3 residues: CASSHSYRDRHSNQPQHF. The CDR3 DNA follows: TGCGCCAGCAGTCATTCATATCGGGATCGGCATAGCAATCAGCCCCAGCATTTT.

The chain carries TRBV29-1 and TRBJ2-1; 9 nucleotides agree with TRBD2. V lost 4 bases, J lost 5 bases, and 12 bases stayed unmatched. CDR3 length: 16 residues. CDR1 and CDR2 (germline): SQVTM, ANQGSEA. CDR3 protein: CSVVPLGAGGDNEQFF. The CDR3 DNA is TGCAGCGTTGTCCCCCTTGGAGCGGGGGGCGACAATGAGCAGTTCTTC.

J is TRBJ1-4 and V is TRBV28; the D is unclear. The CDR3 loop spans 16 amino acids. Germline-derived CDR1 and CDR2 are MDHEN and SYDVKM. V lost 6 bases to trimming and J lost 8 bases, with 22 bases between them. The CDR3 loop reads CASRDPRGEGTEKLFF. DNA of the CDR3: TGTGCCAGCAGAGACCCCCGCGGGGAGGGCACCGAAAAACTGTTTTTT.

The table lists this clone with a count of one. The genes are TRBV29-1 and TRBJ1-1, with D unclear. Trimming removed 7 bases at V and 8 bases at J, with 17 bases between. Germline-derived CDR1 and CDR2 are SQVTM and ANQGSEA. This CDR3 has 12 residues. CDR3 loop: CSAHLGEGEAFF. Written as DNA, the CDR3 is TGCAGCGCACACCTCGGGGAGGGCGAAGCTTTCTTT.

This chain links TRBV9 with TRBJ1-5; 8 bases are shared with TRBD1. The CDR3 loop spans 15 amino acids. Trimming cost V 4 bases and J 6 bases; bases outside gene matches: 9. Germline assignment: CDR1 SGDLS and CDR2 YYNGEE. CDR3 residues: CASSQQGGLGQPQHF. DNA for the CDR3: TGTGCCAGCAGCCAACAGGGGGGATTGGGTCAGCCCCAGCATTTT.